Below are 3 T cell receptor beta chains sequenced from a single sample in a study of cytomegalovirus exposure and HLA in healthy donors. PCR primers comprised 60 Vbeta and 13 Jbeta primers. Assay used: immunoSEQ multiplex PCR; TCRdb lists only in-frame clones, some missing. The top ten hold about 0.094% of the sample, which has 150,000 to 200,000 clones, over 75% seen once. The sequenced sample was PBMCs. The source of these receptors is a boy between 2 and 10 years old in good health and CMV-seronegative.

The chain couples TRBV7-2 to TRBJ2-3, with D tentatively TRBD2 (6 bases). Deletions cut 5 bases from V and 1 base from J, with 19 bases between. There are 17 residues in the CDR3. CDR1 is SGHTA, CDR2 FQGNSA, per germline. The CDR3 bases are TGTGCCAGCAGCCCAGAGGGTCCTAGCGCTGGCACAGATACGCAGTATTTT. This sequence encodes CASSPEGPSAGTDTQYF.

V is TRBV15 and J is TRBJ2-3; 8 nucleotides agree with TRBD2. V lost 0 bases to trimming and J lost 4 bases; unmatched junction nucleotides: 9. CDR1 LNHNV and CDR2 YYDKDF come from the germline V gene (reference sequence). The CDR3 runs to 17 residues. CDR3 loop: CATSRDRGGSGADTQYF. In DNA, the CDR3 is TGTGCCACCAGCAGAGATAGGGGGGGTAGCGGGGCAGATACGCAGTATTTT.

DNA of the CDR3: TGTGCCAGTAATAGGGGGCGCGGGTCCTACAATGAGCAGTTCTTC. Its translation is CASNRGRGSYNEQFF. The chain uses TRBV25-1 and TRBJ2-1; TRBD1 agrees at 7 bases. The germline CDR1 and CDR2 sequences are MGHDK and SYGVNS. V gave up 9 bases and J gave up 1 base; unmatched junction bases: 9. The CDR3 runs to 15 residues.